One sample yielded the 24 T cell receptor beta chains listed below, sequenced in a study of early T cells in non-severe SARS-CoV-2 infection. From the 5' RACE reads, TCRdb called clonotypes with MiXCR, one entry per CDR3 protein. Of 70,000 to 95,000 distinct CDR3 sequences listed, under 15% are singletons. The material sequenced was whole blood. Receptors originate from an adult who was a healthcare worker with PCR-confirmed SARS-CoV-2 infection or an uninfected control (not recorded which).

The genes are TRBV11-2 and TRBJ1-2; 11 nucleotides line up with TRBD1. CDR1 and CDR2 from the germline V gene are SGHAT and FQNNGV. J lost 6 bases, V lost 2 bases, and 5 bases had no gene match. The CDR3 spans 15 residues. CDR3 bases: TGTGCCAGCAGCTTAACGGACAGGGGGCGCGATGGCTACACCTTC. Protein product: CASSLTDRGRDGYTF.

This rearrangement joins TRBV2 to TRBJ2-3; D gene uncertain. Looked up from germline, CDR1 is SNHLY and CDR2 is FYNNEI. There are 14 residues in the CDR3. Between the trimmed V and J ends, which lost 1 base and 6 bases, there was a span of 11 bases. The CDR3 region has the DNA TGTGCCAGCAGTGAAGGCCAGCCTTTTGATACGCAGTATTTT. This encodes CASSEGQPFDTQYF. Looking up the rest from reference TRBV2 and TRBJ2-3 gives the full variable domain: EPEVTQTPSHQVTQMGQEVILRCVPISNHLYFYWYRQILGQKVEFLVSFYNNEISEKSEIFDDQFSVERPDGSNFTLKIRSTKLEDSAMYFCASSEGQPFDTQYFGPGTRLTVL.

This clonotype has only a few counts. J is TRBJ2-3 and V is TRBV5-1; no definite D call. Trimming pared 7 bases from V and 0 bases from J, leaving 12 bases between. The CDR3 totals 14 residues. Germline assignment: CDR1 SGHRS and CDR2 YFSETQ. The CDR3 protein is CASARAESTDTQYF. The DNA for the CDR3 is TGCGCCAGCGCTCGTGCAGAGAGCACAGATACGCAGTATTTT.

Only a few counts were recorded for this clonotype. V usage is TRBV3-1 and J usage is TRBJ2-3; D may match TRBD1 or TRBD2 (5 bases each). CDR1 LGHDT and CDR2 YNNKEL come from the germline V gene (reference sequence). The length of the CDR3 is 16 residues. V was clipped by 2 bases and J by 2 bases, with 14 bases between them. The CDR3 protein is CASSQRGRDLTDTQYF. The CDR3 coding sequence is TGTGCCAGCAGCCAAAGGGGACGCGACCTCACAGATACGCAGTATTTT.

This chain joins TRBV3-1 and TRBJ2-6; possibly TRBD1 for D (5 bases). From germline, CDR1 is LGHDT and CDR2 YNNKEL (reference sequence). Trimming took 4 bases from V and 0 from J, leaving 13 bases between them. This CDR3 comprises 17 residues. For the CDR3, the DNA is TGTGCCAGCAGCCGTACTCAGGGTAGCTCTGGGGCCAACGTCCTGACTTTC. It codes for CASSRTQGSSGANVLTF.

The chain carries TRBV5-1 and TRBJ2-5, with a weak D call TRBD1 (6 bases). The germline V gene has CDR1 SGHRS and CDR2 YFSETQ. This CDR3 has 16 amino acids. V shed 5 bases and J shed 2 bases, with 19 bases lying between them. The CDR3 is CASRAGRQVPQETQYF. Written as DNA, the CDR3 is TGCGCCAGCAGGGCTGGAAGACAGGTCCCGCAAGAGACCCAGTACTTC. Variable domain in full (rest from reference TRBV5-1 and TRBJ2-5): KAGVTQTPRYLIKTRGQQVTLSCSPISGHRSVSWYQQTPGQGLQFLFEYFSETQRNKGNFPGRFSGRQFSNSRSEMNVSTLELGDSALYLCASRAGRQVPQETQYFGPGTRLLVL.

In its sample, this clonotype was seen many times. The rearrangement links TRBV10-3 to TRBJ2-1; TRBD2 aligns across 7 bases. V shed 0 bases and J 4 bases; nucleotides not matched to a gene: 6. Germline V gene lookup returns CDR1 ENHRY and CDR2 SYGVKD. The CDR3 sequence is 16 residues long. CDR3 nucleotide sequence: TGTGCCATCAGTGAGTCCCCCAGCGGGGCTTACAATGAGCAGTTCTTC. It yields the protein CAISESPSGAYNEQFF.

The chain has TRBV12-3 or TRBV12-4 and TRBJ1-3; D uncertain. CDR3 length: 15 residues. Trimming left V 5 bases short and J 0 bases short, with 11 bases between. As DNA, the CDR3 is TGTGCCAGCAGTCACCGAACTGGCTCTGGAAACACCATATATTTT. The encoded protein is CASSHRTGSGNTIYF.

This clonotype was observed at least ten times. This chain connects TRBV6-6 to TRBJ1-1; D is undetermined. Germline CDR1 MNHNY, CDR2 SVGAGI (reference sequence). This CDR3 comprises 11 residues. Trimming shortened V by 7 bases and J by 4 bases, and 7 bases separated the two germline ends. The CDR3 protein is CASTRGTEAFF. Written as DNA, the CDR3 is TGTGCCAGCACCCGCGGCACTGAAGCTTTCTTT.

This clonotype was seen more than once but under ten times. The chain joins TRBV6-6 to TRBJ1-5; D is perhaps TRBD1 (5 bases). The CDR3 is 13 amino acids. Germline CDR1 and CDR2: MNHNY and SVGAGI (reference sequence). V lost 3 bases and J 5 bases, leaving 8 bases between the germline ends. The CDR3: CASSYWGDQPQHF. In DNA form, the CDR3 reads TGTGCCAGCAGTTATTGGGGGGATCAGCCCCAGCATTTT.

The rearrangement links TRBV7-2 to TRBJ1-6, with a tentative D call TRBD1 (6 bases). The germline V and J ends were trimmed by 4 bases and 6 bases, with 13 bases remaining between them. Germline CDR1 SGHTA, CDR2 FQGNSA. The CDR3 totals 15 residues. This CDR3 reads CASSSQGGLNSPLHF. The CDR3 bases are TGTGCCAGCAGCTCACAGGGAGGTCTTAATTCACCCCTCCACTTT.

The CDR3 here is CASSARTGIYNEQFF. In nucleotides, the CDR3 is TGCGCCAGCAGCGCCCGGACGGGAATTTACAATGAGCAGTTCTTC. The gene calls are TRBV4-1 and TRBJ2-1; tentatively, D is TRBD2 (5 bases). CDR3 length: 15 residues. Trimming took 5 bases from V and 4 from J, leaving 15 bases between them. Germline CDR1 is MGHRA and CDR2 is YSYEKL.

The chain uses TRBV5-1 and TRBJ2-1, with D perhaps matching TRBD2 (6 bases). Germline V gene lookup returns CDR1 SGHRS and CDR2 YFSETQ. V was cut by 0 bases and J by 1 base, with 8 bases left in between. The CDR3 is 15 amino acids. The CDR3 coding sequence is TGCGCCAGCAGCTTGGAGGCGGGGTCCTACAATGAGCAGTTCTTC. Translating gives CASSLEAGSYNEQFF.

In this sample, this clonotype turned up a few times. The rearrangement uses TRBV20-1 and TRBJ1-1; 8 bases line up with TRBD1. V gave up 3 bases and J gave up 5 bases; unmatched junction bases: 17. Germline CDR1 is DFQATT and CDR2 is SNEGSKA (reference sequence). This CDR3 has 17 residues. CDR3 DNA sequence: TGCAGTGCTAGGCGGCACCCGACAGGGGATAGTTGGACTGAAGCTTTCTTT. Amino acid sequence: CSARRHPTGDSWTEAFF.

This clonotype showed up many times. V gene TRBV5-6 combines with J gene TRBJ1-1; 7 bases align to TRBD1. Per germline, CDR1 SGHDT and CDR2 YYEEEE. CDR3 length: 14 amino acids. The J segment lost 8 bases and the V segment lost 0 bases, leaving 7 bases of the junction unmatched. CDR3 bases: TGTGCCAGCAGCTTGGGGGACAGCAACTACGAAGCTTTCTTT. As protein: CASSLGDSNYEAFF.

This clonotype has a handful of counts. The rearrangement uses TRBV7-2 and TRBJ1-5, with 7 bases lining up with TRBD1. This CDR3 is 15 amino acids long. Trimming cost V 2 bases and J 6 bases; bases outside gene matches: 7. The germline gives CDR1 SGHTA, CDR2 FQGNSA. The CDR3 nucleotides read TGTGCCAGCAGCTTATCAGGGGGGGCAGGTCAGCCCCAGCATTTT. This codes for CASSLSGGAGQPQHF.

This clonotype was seen a handful of times. The chain recombines TRBV20-1 with TRBJ2-1, with TRBD1 matching 7 bases. V lost 0 bases and J lost 4; bases outside the gene matches: 9. The germline V gene has CDR1 DFQATT and CDR2 SNEGSKA (reference sequence). This CDR3 is 16 amino acids long. DNA of the CDR3: TGCAGTGCTAGAGACCCGGGACAGATTTATTACAATGAGCAGTTCTTC. It is translated as CSARDPGQIYYNEQFF.

This clonotype was detected only a few times. The gene calls are TRBV9 and TRBJ1-1; D perhaps matches TRBD1 (6 bases). This CDR3 region has 15 residues. Between the trimmed V and J ends, which lost 0 bases and 6 bases, there was a span of 15 bases. Germline V gives CDR1 SGDLS, CDR2 YYNGEE. CDR3 sequence reads: CASSVEGREGAEAFF. CDR3 coding DNA: TGTGCCAGCAGCGTAGAGGGACGGGAGGGGGCTGAAGCTTTCTTT.

The chain combines TRBV3-1 with TRBJ1-1, with D unclear. The length of the CDR3 is 12 residues. V was trimmed by 5 bases and J by 1 base, leaving 5 bases between them. Germline CDR1 is LGHDT and CDR2 is YNNKEL (reference sequence). The CDR3 nucleotides are TGTGCCAGCAGCAGGGCGAACACTGAAGCTTTCTTT. This sequence encodes CASSRANTEAFF.

In this sample, this clonotype turned up a few times. This chain joins TRBV7-2 and TRBJ2-2; D is perhaps TRBD2 (6 bases). CDR1 is SGHTA and CDR2 is FQGNSA in the germline V gene. The CDR3 has 14 residues. Trimming left V 6 bases short and J 7 bases short, with 15 bases between. CDR3 sequence: CASSPNLGGGELFF. The CDR3 nucleotides read TGTGCCAGCAGTCCCAATCTGGGGGGCGGGGAGCTGTTTTTT.

The chain's CDR3 is CASSLLVAGSSYNEQFF. CDR3 sequence (DNA): TGCGCCAGCAGCTTGTTGGTAGCGGGCAGCTCCTACAATGAGCAGTTCTTC. This chain uses TRBV5-1 with TRBJ2-1; 7 nucleotides agree with TRBD2. CDR3 length: 17 amino acids. The junction had 7 bases not matched to a gene; V was cut back by 1 base and J by 0 bases. Per the germline V gene, CDR1 is SGHRS and CDR2 is YFSETQ.

This rearrangement joins TRBV4-1 to TRBJ2-5, with a weak D call TRBD1 (5 bases). Per the germline V gene, CDR1 is MGHRA and CDR2 is YSYEKL. V was pared by 0 bases and J by 5 bases, with 16 bases between. This CDR3 comprises 16 residues. The CDR3: CASSQDLKGVEETQYF. The CDR3 region has the DNA TGCGCCAGCAGCCAAGATCTTAAAGGGGTGGAGGAGACCCAGTACTTC.

The gene calls are TRBV29-1 and TRBJ2-6; 11 nucleotides align to TRBD1. The CDR3 length is 16 residues. Per germline, CDR1 SQVTM and CDR2 ANQGSEA. V dropped 5 bases and J dropped 3; count of bases not matched to a gene: 6. The CDR3 spells CSVRDRGRSGANVLTF. Written as DNA, the CDR3 is TGCAGCGTTCGGGACAGGGGGAGGAGTGGGGCCAACGTCCTGACTTTC. Supplemented by reference TRBV29-1 and TRBJ2-6, the full variable domain reads SAVISQKPSRDICQRGTSLTIQCQVDSQVTMMFWYRQQPGQSLTLIATANQGSEATYESGFVIDKFPISRPNLTFSTLTVSNMSPEDSSIYLCSVRDRGRSGANVLTFGAGSRLTVL.

V and J are TRBV5-1 and TRBJ2-5; D is unclear. The CDR3 runs to 15 residues. The V gene lost 2 bases and the J gene lost 1 base, with 12 bases spanning the gap. The germline gives CDR1 SGHRS, CDR2 YFSETQ. CDR3 sequence: CASSFDPPPQETQYF. CDR3 nucleotide sequence: TGCGCCAGCAGCTTCGACCCGCCGCCCCAAGAGACCCAGTACTTC.